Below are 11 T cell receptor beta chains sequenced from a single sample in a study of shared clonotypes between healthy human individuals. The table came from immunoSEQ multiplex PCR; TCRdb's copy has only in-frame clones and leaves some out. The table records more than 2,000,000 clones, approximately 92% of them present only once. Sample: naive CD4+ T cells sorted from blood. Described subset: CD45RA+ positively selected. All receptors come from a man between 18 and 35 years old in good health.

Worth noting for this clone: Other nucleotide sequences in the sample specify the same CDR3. CDR3 protein: CASSVNNSPLHF. The CDR3 nucleotides are TGTGCCAGCAGTGTCAATAATTCACCCCTCCACTTT. V gene TRBV6-1 combines with J gene TRBJ1-6; D is unresolved. Deletions cut 4 bases from V and 5 bases from J, with 3 bases between. From germline, CDR1 is MNHNS and CDR2 SASEGT. The CDR3 covers 12 residues.

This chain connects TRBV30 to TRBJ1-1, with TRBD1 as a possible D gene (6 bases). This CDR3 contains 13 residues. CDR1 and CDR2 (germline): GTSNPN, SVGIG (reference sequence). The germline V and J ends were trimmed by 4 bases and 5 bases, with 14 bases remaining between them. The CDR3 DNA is TGTGCCTGGATGACCCGAGGGGGAACTGAAGCTTTCTTT. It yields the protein CAWMTRGGTEAFF.

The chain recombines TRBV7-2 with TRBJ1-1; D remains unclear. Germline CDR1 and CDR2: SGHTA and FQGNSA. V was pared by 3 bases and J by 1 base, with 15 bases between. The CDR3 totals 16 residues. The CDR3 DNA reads TGTGCCAGCAGCTTGGGATACGGGGTCGCGAACACTGAAGCTTTCTTT. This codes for CASSLGYGVANTEAFF.

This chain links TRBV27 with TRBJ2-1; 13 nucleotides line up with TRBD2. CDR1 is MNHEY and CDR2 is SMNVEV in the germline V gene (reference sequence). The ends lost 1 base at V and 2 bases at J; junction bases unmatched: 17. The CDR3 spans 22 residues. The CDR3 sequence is CASSLLAPGLAGRTRAYNEQFF. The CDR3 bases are TGTGCCAGCAGTTTATTGGCCCCGGGACTAGCGGGGAGGACTAGGGCCTACAATGAGCAGTTCTTC.

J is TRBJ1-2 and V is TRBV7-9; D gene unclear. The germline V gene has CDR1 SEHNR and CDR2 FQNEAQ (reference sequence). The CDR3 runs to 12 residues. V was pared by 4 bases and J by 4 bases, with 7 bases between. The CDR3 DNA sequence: TGTGCCAGCAGCTCGAGGATCTATGGCTACACCTTC. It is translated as CASSSRIYGYTF. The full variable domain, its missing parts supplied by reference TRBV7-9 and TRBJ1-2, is DTGVSQNPRHKITKRGQNVTFRCDPISEHNRLYWYRQTLGQGPEFLTYFQNEAQLEKSRLLSDRFSAERPKGSFSTLEIQRTEQGDSAMYLCASSSRIYGYTFGSGTRLTVV.

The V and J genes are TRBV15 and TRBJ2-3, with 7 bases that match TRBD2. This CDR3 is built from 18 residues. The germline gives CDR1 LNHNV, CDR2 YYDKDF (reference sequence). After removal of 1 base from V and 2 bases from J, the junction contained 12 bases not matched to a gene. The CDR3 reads CATSRGRPSGRTTDTQYF. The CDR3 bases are TGTGCCACCAGCAGAGGGAGACCTAGCGGTCGGACCACAGATACGCAGTATTTT.

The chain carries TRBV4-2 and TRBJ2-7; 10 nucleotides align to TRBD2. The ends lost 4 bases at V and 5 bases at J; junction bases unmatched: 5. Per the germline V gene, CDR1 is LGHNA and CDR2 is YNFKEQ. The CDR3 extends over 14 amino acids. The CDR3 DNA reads TGTGCCAGCAGCCCAGCGGGGGGGCGTAACGAGCAGTACTTC. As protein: CASSPAGGRNEQYF.

In DNA, the CDR3 is TGTGCCAGCAGCCTCAGGACAGGAGGTGGCGGGGAGCTGTTTTTT. It encodes CASSLRTGGGGELFF. The rearrangement joins TRBV11-2 to TRBJ2-2, with 7 bases lining up with TRBD1. Looked up from germline, CDR1 is SGHAT and CDR2 is FQNNGV. The CDR3 runs 15 residues. Trimming removed 5 bases from V and 7 bases from J; junction bases left unmatched: 10.

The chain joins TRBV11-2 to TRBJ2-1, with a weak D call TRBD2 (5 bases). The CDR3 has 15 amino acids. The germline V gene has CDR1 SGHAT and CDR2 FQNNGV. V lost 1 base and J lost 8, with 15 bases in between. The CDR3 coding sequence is TGTGCCAGCAGCTTAGCGGGATCGGCGGGCGATGAGCAGTTCTTC. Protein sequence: CASSLAGSAGDEQFF.

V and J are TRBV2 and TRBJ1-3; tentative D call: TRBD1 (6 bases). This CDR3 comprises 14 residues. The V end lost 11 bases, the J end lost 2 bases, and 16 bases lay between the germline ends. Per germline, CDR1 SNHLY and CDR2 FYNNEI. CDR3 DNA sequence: TGTGCCGGCAACGTACAGGGCCCTGGAAACACCATATATTTT. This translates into CAGNVQGPGNTIYF.

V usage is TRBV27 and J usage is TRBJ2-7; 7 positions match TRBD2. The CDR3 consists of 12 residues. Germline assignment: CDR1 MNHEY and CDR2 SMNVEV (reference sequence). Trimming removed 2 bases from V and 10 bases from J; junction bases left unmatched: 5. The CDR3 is CASSLPSGIQYF. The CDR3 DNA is TGTGCCAGCAGTTTACCTAGCGGCATACAGTACTTC.